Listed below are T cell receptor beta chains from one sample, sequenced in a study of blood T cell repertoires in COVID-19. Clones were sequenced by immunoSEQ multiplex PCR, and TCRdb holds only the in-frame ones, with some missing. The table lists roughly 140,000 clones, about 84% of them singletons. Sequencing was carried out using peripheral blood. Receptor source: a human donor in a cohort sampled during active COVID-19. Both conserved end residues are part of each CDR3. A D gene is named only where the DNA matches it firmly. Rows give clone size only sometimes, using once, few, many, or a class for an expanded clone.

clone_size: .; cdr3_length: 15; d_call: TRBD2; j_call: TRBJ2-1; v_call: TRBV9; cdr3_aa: CASSGTGTSYNEQFF; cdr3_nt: TGTGCCAGCAGCGGGACCGGGACTAGCTACAATGAGCAGTTCTTC
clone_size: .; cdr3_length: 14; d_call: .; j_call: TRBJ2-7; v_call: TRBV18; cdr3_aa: CASSPLNRGYEQYF; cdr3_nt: TGTGCCAGCTCACCGCTAAACCGGGGCTACGAGCAGTACTTC
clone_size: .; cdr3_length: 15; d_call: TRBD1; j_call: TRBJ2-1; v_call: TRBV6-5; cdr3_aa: CASSYGTGGNDEQFF; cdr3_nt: TGTGCCAGCAGTTACGGGACAGGGGGAAATGATGAGCAGTTCTTC
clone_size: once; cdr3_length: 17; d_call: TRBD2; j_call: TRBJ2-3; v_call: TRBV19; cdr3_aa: CASSVGGGPPSTDTQYF; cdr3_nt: TGTGCCAGTAGCGTGGGCGGGGGACCCCCTAGCACAGATACGCAGTATTTT
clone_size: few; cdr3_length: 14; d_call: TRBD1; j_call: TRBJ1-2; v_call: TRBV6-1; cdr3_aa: CASSESGTGGGYTF; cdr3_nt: TGTGCCAGCAGTGAAAGTGGGACAGGGGGTGGCTACACCTTC
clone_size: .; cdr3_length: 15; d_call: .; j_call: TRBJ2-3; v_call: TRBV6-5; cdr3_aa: CASSYRVGLTDTQYF; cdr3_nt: TGTGCCAGCAGTTATCGTGTGGGCCTCACAGATACGCAGTATTTT
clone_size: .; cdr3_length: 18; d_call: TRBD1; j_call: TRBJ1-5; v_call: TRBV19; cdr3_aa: CASSIASITGERNQPQHF; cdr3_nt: TGTGCCAGTAGTATCGCCTCCATTACAGGGGAGAGAAATCAGCCCCAGCATTTT
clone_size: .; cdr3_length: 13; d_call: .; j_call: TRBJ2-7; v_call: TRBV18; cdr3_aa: CASSPIEGDEQYF; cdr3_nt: TGTGCCAGCTCACCAATCGAGGGGGACGAGCAGTACTTC
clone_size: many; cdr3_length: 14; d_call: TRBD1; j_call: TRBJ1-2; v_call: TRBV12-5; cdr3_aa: CASGRDRASEGYTF; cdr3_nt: TGTGCTAGTGGCCGGGACAGGGCCAGTGAGGGCTACACCTTC
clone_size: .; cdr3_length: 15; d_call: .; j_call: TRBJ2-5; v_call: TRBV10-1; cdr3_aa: CASGQPARGKETQYF; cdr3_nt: TGCGCCAGCGGTCAACCAGCTCGGGGAAAGGAGACCCAGTACTTC